This passage covers 5 T cell receptor beta chains from one sample sequenced in a study of cytomegalovirus exposure and HLA in healthy donors. With 60 Vbeta and 13 Jbeta primers, the PCR was carried out. Assay: immunoSEQ multiplex PCR; the TCRdb copy retains only in-frame clones and omits some. The sample lists under 150,000 clones; roughly 74% were seen once. Input material: PBMCs. These TCRs come from a middle-aged woman in good health and CMV-seropositive.

V is TRBV9 and J is TRBJ2-1, with 13 bases lining up with TRBD2. V shed 3 bases and J 7 bases; nucleotides not matched to a gene: 1. CDR3 length: 14 residues. Per germline, CDR1 SGDLS and CDR2 YYNGEE. CDR3 nucleotides: TGTGCCAGCAGCGGGACTAGCGGGAGTAATGAGCAGTTCTTC. Residues: CASSGTSGSNEQFF.

The gene calls are TRBV28 and TRBJ2-7; TRBD1 aligns across 7 bases. The ends lost 10 bases at V and 1 base at J; junction bases unmatched: 4. Looked up from germline, CDR1 is MDHEN and CDR2 is SYDVKM. The length of the CDR3 is 12 residues. As DNA, the CDR3 is TGTGCCACAGAGACAGGGTCCTACGAGCAGTACTTC. Translated, it gives CATETGSYEQYF.

This chain connects TRBV7-9 to TRBJ2-7; possibly TRBD2 for D (7 bases). The germline CDR1 and CDR2 sequences are SEHNR and FQNEAQ (reference sequence). The CDR3 extends over 16 amino acids. The V end was cut by 1 base, the J end by 1 base, with 14 bases between. The CDR3 DNA sequence: TGTGCCAGCAGCTTAGGTGGGGGCGGGAGTTCCTACGAGCAGTACTTC. It specifies CASSLGGGGSSYEQYF.

The rearrangement uses TRBV7-3 and TRBJ2-5; D is perhaps TRBD2 (5 bases). The CDR3 is 13 residues long. V lost 1 base and J lost 5, with 8 bases in between. CDR1 and CDR2 (germline): SGHTA, FQGTGA. The CDR3 loop reads CASSLRRSETQYF. CDR3 nucleotides: TGTGCCAGCAGCTTAAGGAGGAGCGAGACCCAGTACTTC.

The rearrangement uses TRBV7-9 and TRBJ1-4, with 9 bases fitting TRBD1. The V and J ends lost 3 bases and 3 bases, in that order; junction bases with no gene match: 8. Germline V gives CDR1 SEHNR, CDR2 FQNEAQ (reference sequence). The CDR3 extends over 17 amino acids. For the CDR3, the DNA is TGTGCCAGCAGCTTCCCTCGGACAGGGGATGCTAATGAAAAACTGTTTTTT. Protein: CASSFPRTGDANEKLFF.